This record covers a single T cell receptor (beta chain). This sample is part of a study of T cell responses to AZD1222 COVID-19 vaccine. This CDR3 is 15 amino acids long. Germline lookup yields CDR1 SGHVS and CDR2 FQNEAQ. Trimming took off 4 bases at V and 5 bases at J, with 18 bases between the two ends. Method: immunoSEQ multiplex PCR; TCRdb's copy keeps in-frame clones and lacks some. The profile shows 65,000 to 100,000 clones, 70% to 90% of them singletons. Sequencing was performed on peripheral blood, taken on day 0 of AZD1222 vaccination. The chain has TRBV7-8 and TRBJ2-7; maybe TRBD1 (5 bases). The clonotype was recovered from an adult in good health. This CDR3 is CASSSDRQRIDEQYF. The DNA of the CDR3 is TGTGCCAGCAGCTCTGACCGACAGCGTATCGACGAGCAGTACTTC.